This T cell receptor (beta chain) was identified in a study of blood T cell repertoires in COVID-19. The overall study: Researchers got acute and convalescent COVID-19 samples from the United States, Italy and Spain. Sample material is recorded as cDNA or gDNA derived from T cells, B-cell-depleted T cells, or PBMCs.

In the authors' workflow: The assay estimated nucleated cells by amplifying reference gene primers. The protocol was immunoSEQ multiplex PCR, while the TCRdb copy is restricted to in-frame clones and leaves out a portion. D and trimming were read from the DNA, whereas the V and J calls and clone size are those reported in that table. The repertoire holds 250,000 to 350,000 clones, approximately 91% seen once, with about 8.6% in the top ten. The CDR3 consists of 14 residues. CDR1 is SGHVS and CDR2 is FNYEAQ in the germline V gene. The junction had 8 bases not matched to a gene; V was cut back by 4 bases and J by 13 bases.

The chain carries TRBV7-6 and TRBJ2-5; 14 bases line up with TRBD2. The TCR comes from a man between 18 and 35 years old with active or convalescent COVID-19. Sequencing was carried out using peripheral blood. CDR3 DNA: TGTGCCAGCAGCTCCTGGACTAGCGGGGGGCAAGTGTACTTC. Amino acid sequence: CASSSWTSGGQVYF.